This is a list of T cell receptor beta chains from one sample in a study of T cells in Graves' hyperthyroidism and ophthalmopathy. Each CDR3 protein is one row after TCRdb ran MiXCR on the multiplex PCR reads. In the table there are 600,000 to 850,000 distinct CDR3 sequences, over 15% of which are singletons. Specimen: blood. Receptor source: a woman aged 50 to 65 with Graves' hyperthyroidism that later progressed to Graves' ophthalmopathy. Both conserved end residues are trimmed from each CDR3. Each record gives: V gene, D gene, CDR3 length, J gene, CDR3 protein. The D gene is left open where the match is weak.

v_gene: TRBV20-1; d_gene: .; len: 10; j_gene: TRBJ2-7; CDR3aa: SPARGVYEQY
v_gene: TRBV12-3/TRBV12-4; d_gene: .; len: 14; j_gene: TRBJ2-7; CDR3aa: ASSAHDSGSRYEQY
v_gene: TRBV6-1; d_gene: TRBD1; len: 13; j_gene: TRBJ2-7; CDR3aa: ASSNGQVPFLEQY
v_gene: TRBV27; d_gene: TRBD2; len: 13; j_gene: TRBJ2-7; CDR3aa: ASNLLLRGSYEQY
v_gene: TRBV5-6; d_gene: .; len: 11; j_gene: TRBJ2-1; CDR3aa: ASSLPSLIEQF
v_gene: TRBV27; d_gene: TRBD1; len: 14; j_gene: TRBJ2-7; CDR3aa: ASSPGQGYTGSEQY
v_gene: TRBV12-3/TRBV12-4; d_gene: .; len: 13; j_gene: TRBJ1-5; CDR3aa: ASRTQTNSNQPQH
v_gene: TRBV6-1; d_gene: TRBD2; len: 15; j_gene: TRBJ2-1; CDR3aa: ASSEAQVAGGHDEQF
v_gene: TRBV5-1; d_gene: .; len: 13; j_gene: TRBJ2-7; CDR3aa: ASSTGPLPDYEQY
v_gene: TRBV7-2; d_gene: TRBD2; len: 11; j_gene: TRBJ2-1; CDR3aa: ASRRGGHNEQF
v_gene: TRBV29-1; d_gene: .; len: 14; j_gene: TRBJ1-1; CDR3aa: SVFPGGKGANTEAF
v_gene: TRBV5-8; d_gene: .; len: 14; j_gene: TRBJ2-1; CDR3aa: ASSLMWSGAYNEQF
v_gene: TRBV6-1; d_gene: TRBD1; len: 15; j_gene: TRBJ1-2; CDR3aa: ASTTGTASRLQQGYT
v_gene: TRBV9; d_gene: .; len: 13; j_gene: TRBJ1-6; CDR3aa: ASSVGQGYYSPLH
v_gene: TRBV3-1; d_gene: .; len: 14; j_gene: TRBJ2-5; CDR3aa: ASSQDLLQGPETQY
v_gene: TRBV10-1; d_gene: .; len: 14; j_gene: TRBJ1-2; CDR3aa: ASSESRTVGGYGYT
v_gene: TRBV6-1; d_gene: .; len: 11; j_gene: TRBJ1-1; CDR3aa: ASSIGRAAEAF
v_gene: TRBV12-3/TRBV12-4; d_gene: TRBD2; len: 12; j_gene: TRBJ2-5; CDR3aa: ASSFVGTTETQY
v_gene: TRBV9; d_gene: TRBD1; len: 11; j_gene: TRBJ1-1; CDR3aa: ASSAGQGPEAF
v_gene: TRBV2; d_gene: .; len: 11; j_gene: TRBJ1-4; CDR3aa: ASRDGNNEKLF
v_gene: TRBV27; d_gene: TRBD1; len: 15; j_gene: TRBJ1-2; CDR3aa: ASSFTGGVGTNYGYT
v_gene: TRBV2; d_gene: .; len: 10; j_gene: TRBJ2-1; CDR3aa: ASRLENNEQF
v_gene: TRBV5-1; d_gene: .; len: 13; j_gene: TRBJ1-1; CDR3aa: ASSLQGLSNTEAF
v_gene: TRBV20-1; d_gene: TRBD2; len: 13; j_gene: TRBJ2-5; CDR3aa: SASGIAGEGETQY
v_gene: TRBV10-3; d_gene: TRBD1; len: 12; j_gene: TRBJ2-1; CDR3aa: AISPWDRGDEQF
v_gene: TRBV7-9; d_gene: .; len: 13; j_gene: TRBJ1-2; CDR3aa: ASSPGRLSNYGYT
v_gene: TRBV5-6; d_gene: .; len: 13; j_gene: TRBJ1-1; CDR3aa: ASSVGGRRNTEAF
v_gene: TRBV6-6; d_gene: .; len: 12; j_gene: TRBJ1-1; CDR3aa: ASSYSRWNTEAF
v_gene: TRBV7-8; d_gene: .; len: 12; j_gene: TRBJ1-4; CDR3aa: ASSLEQFNEKLF
v_gene: TRBV27; d_gene: TRBD1; len: 13; j_gene: TRBJ1-2; CDR3aa: ASSLIDRAFYGYT
v_gene: TRBV27; d_gene: TRBD1; len: 13; j_gene: TRBJ2-7; CDR3aa: ASSMTGGESYEQY
v_gene: TRBV9; d_gene: .; len: 13; j_gene: TRBJ2-2; CDR3aa: ASSAQGTNTGELF
v_gene: TRBV4-1; d_gene: .; len: 12; j_gene: TRBJ1-5; CDR3aa: ASGSIGSNQPQH
v_gene: TRBV5-6; d_gene: TRBD1; len: 13; j_gene: TRBJ1-5; CDR3aa: ASSVRTGRYQPQH
v_gene: TRBV4-2; d_gene: TRBD2; len: 13; j_gene: TRBJ2-5; CDR3aa: ASSQESGGGETQY
v_gene: TRBV16; d_gene: .; len: 10; j_gene: TRBJ1-1; CDR3aa: ASLPRGTEAF
v_gene: TRBV6-5; d_gene: TRBD1; len: 14; j_gene: TRBJ1-1; CDR3aa: ASSYEGGKPATEAF
v_gene: TRBV27; d_gene: .; len: 12; j_gene: TRBJ1-1; CDR3aa: ASSLIGVNTEAF
v_gene: TRBV9; d_gene: .; len: 13; j_gene: TRBJ2-1; CDR3aa: ASSVGGGWGNEQF
v_gene: TRBV7-2; d_gene: .; len: 17; j_gene: TRBJ1-5; CDR3aa: ASSLVGGTFIVDNQPQH
v_gene: TRBV6-6; d_gene: .; len: 13; j_gene: TRBJ1-2; CDR3aa: ASSYSIRSNYGYT
v_gene: TRBV7-2; d_gene: .; len: 12; j_gene: TRBJ1-1; CDR3aa: ASSFGTRRTEAF
v_gene: TRBV10-2; d_gene: TRBD1; len: 13; j_gene: TRBJ1-3; CDR3aa: ASSRQGDSGNTIY
v_gene: TRBV20-1; d_gene: .; len: 11; j_gene: TRBJ2-5; CDR3aa: SASPRGGETQY
v_gene: TRBV20-1; d_gene: .; len: 12; j_gene: TRBJ1-1; CDR3aa: SARDPSGAGEAF